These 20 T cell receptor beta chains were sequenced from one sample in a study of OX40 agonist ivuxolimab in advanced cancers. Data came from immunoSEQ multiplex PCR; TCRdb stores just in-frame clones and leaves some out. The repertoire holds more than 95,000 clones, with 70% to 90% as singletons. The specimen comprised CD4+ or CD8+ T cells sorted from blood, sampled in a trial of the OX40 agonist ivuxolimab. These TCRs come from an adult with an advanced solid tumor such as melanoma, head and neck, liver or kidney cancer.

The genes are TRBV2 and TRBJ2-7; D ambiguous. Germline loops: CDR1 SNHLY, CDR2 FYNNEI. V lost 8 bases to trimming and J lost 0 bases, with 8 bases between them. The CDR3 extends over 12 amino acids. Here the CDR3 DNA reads TGTGCCAGCCGACTCAGCTCCTACGAGCAGTACTTC. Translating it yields CASRLSSYEQYF.

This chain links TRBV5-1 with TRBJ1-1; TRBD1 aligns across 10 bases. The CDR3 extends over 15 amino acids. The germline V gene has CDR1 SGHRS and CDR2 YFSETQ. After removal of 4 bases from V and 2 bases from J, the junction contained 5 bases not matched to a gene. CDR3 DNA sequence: TGCGCCAGCAGCACGACAGGGGGCGTTAACACTGAAGCTTTCTTT. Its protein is CASSTTGGVNTEAFF.

The chain's CDR3 is CASSPMQGDTEAFF. DNA of the CDR3: TGTGCCAGCTCCCCAATGCAGGGGGACACTGAAGCTTTCTTT. The chain uses TRBV18 and TRBJ1-1; 7 nucleotides align to TRBD1. Trimming took 6 bases from V and 3 from J; bases not matched to a gene: 7. The CDR3 has 14 amino acids. Germline-derived CDR1 and CDR2 are KGHSH and LQKENI.

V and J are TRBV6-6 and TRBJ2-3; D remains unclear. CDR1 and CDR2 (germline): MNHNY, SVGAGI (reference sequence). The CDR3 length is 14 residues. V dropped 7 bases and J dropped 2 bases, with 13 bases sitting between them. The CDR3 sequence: CASKFTATTDTQYF. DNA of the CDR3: TGTGCCAGCAAATTTACAGCAACCACAGATACGCAGTATTTT.

CDR3 sequence (DNA): TGTGCCAGCAGCCCCGGGACAGTCAACACTGAAGCTTTCTTT. Its protein is CASSPGTVNTEAFF. The chain recombines TRBV7-2 with TRBJ1-1, with TRBD1 matching over 7 bases. This CDR3 is built from 14 residues. Looked up from germline, CDR1 is SGHTA and CDR2 is FQGNSA. V was clipped by 5 bases and J by 2 bases; unmatched bases: 5.

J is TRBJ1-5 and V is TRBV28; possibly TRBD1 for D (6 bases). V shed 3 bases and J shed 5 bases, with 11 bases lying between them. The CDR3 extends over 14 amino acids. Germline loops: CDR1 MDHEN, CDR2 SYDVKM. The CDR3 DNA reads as TGTGCCAGCAGTTTTACAGGGTTGGATCAGCCCCAGCATTTT. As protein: CASSFTGLDQPQHF. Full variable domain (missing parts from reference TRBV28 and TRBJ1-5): DVKVTQSSRYLVKRTGEKVFLECVQDMDHENMFWYRQDPGLGLRLIYFSYDVKMKEKGDIPEGYSVSREKKERFSLILESASTNQTSMYLCASSFTGLDQPQHFGDGTRLSIL.

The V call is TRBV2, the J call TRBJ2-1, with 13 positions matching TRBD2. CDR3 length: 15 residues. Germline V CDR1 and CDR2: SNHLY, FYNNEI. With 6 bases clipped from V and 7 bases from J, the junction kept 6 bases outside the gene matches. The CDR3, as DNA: TGTGCCAGCAGCTCCAGGACTAGCGGGGGAAATGAGCAGTTCTTC. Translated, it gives CASSSRTSGGNEQFF.

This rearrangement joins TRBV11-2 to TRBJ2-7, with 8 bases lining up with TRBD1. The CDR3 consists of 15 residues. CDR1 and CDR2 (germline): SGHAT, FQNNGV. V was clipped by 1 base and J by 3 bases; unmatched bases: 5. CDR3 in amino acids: CASSLAGQGDYEQYF. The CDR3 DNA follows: TGTGCCAGCAGCTTAGCCGGACAGGGAGACTACGAGCAGTACTTC.

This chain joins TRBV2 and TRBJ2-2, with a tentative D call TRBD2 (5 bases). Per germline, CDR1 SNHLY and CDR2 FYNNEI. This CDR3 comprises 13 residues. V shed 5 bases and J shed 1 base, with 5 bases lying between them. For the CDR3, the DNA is TGTGCCAGCAGTCGGGGGAACACCGGGGAGCTGTTTTTT. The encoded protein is CASSRGNTGELFF.

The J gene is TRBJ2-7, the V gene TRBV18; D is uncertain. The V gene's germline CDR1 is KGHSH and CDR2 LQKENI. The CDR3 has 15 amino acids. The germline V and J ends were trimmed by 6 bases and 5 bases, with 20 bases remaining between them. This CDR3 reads CASSPVGQPVDEQYF. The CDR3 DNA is TGTGCCAGCTCCCCGGTTGGGCAGCCGGTCGACGAGCAGTACTTC.

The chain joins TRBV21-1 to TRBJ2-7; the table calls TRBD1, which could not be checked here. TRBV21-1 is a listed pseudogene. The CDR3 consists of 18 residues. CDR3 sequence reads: CASSQDIQGVPHSYEQYF. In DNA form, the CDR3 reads TGTGCCAGCAGCCAAGATATACAAGGGGTCCCCCACTCCTACGAGCAGTACTTC.

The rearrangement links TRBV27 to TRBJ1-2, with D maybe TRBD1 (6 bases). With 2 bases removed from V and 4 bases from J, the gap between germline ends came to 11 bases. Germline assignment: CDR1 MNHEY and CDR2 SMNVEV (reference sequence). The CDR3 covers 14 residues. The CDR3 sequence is CASSLARGAYGYTF. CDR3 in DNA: TGTGCCAGCAGTTTAGCGAGGGGGGCCTATGGCTACACCTTC.

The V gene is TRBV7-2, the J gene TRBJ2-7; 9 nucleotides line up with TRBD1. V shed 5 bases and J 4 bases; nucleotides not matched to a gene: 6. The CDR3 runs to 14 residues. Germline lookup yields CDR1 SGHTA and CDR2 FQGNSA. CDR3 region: CASSRRQGEYEQYF. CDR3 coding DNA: TGTGCCAGCAGCCGCCGACAGGGGGAATACGAGCAGTACTTC.

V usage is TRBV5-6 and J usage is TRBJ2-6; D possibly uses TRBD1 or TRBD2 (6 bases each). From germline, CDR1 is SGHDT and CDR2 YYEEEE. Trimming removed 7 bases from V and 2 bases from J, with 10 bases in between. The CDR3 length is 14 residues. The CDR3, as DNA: TGTGCCAGCGGAAGGGGGGCTGGGGCCAACGTCCTGACTTTC. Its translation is CASGRGAGANVLTF.

The CDR3 reads CASSLGDSSSYEQYF. The CDR3 region has the DNA TGCGCCAGCAGCTTGGGGGACAGCAGCTCCTACGAGCAGTACTTC. The J gene is TRBJ2-7, the V gene TRBV5-1; TRBD1 agrees at 7 bases. Germline CDR1 and CDR2: SGHRS and YFSETQ. The ends lost 0 bases at V and 0 bases at J; junction bases unmatched: 3. The CDR3 has 15 amino acids.

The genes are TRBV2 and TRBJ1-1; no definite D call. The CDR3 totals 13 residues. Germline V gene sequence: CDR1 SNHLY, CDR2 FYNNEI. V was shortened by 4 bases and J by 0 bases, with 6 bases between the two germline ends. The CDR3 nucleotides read TGTGCCAGCAGTGCGGATTTGAACACTGAAGCTTTCTTT. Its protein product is CASSADLNTEAFF.

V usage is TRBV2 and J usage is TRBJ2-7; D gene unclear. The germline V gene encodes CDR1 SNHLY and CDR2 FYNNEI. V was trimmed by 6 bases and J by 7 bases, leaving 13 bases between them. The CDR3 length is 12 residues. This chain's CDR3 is CASRLVGREQYF. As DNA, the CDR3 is TGTGCCAGCAGACTTGTAGGGCGGGAGCAGTACTTC.

CDR3 DNA: TGTGCCTGGAGTCGAGGACAGGGAGGTGTTTCCTACGAGCAGTACTTC. It yields the protein CAWSRGQGGVSYEQYF. The chain is built from TRBV30 and TRBJ2-7, with 8 bases aligning to TRBD1. V dropped 2 bases and J dropped 1; count of bases not matched to a gene: 10. This CDR3 is 16 amino acids long. Germline lookup yields CDR1 GTSNPN and CDR2 SVGIG (reference sequence).

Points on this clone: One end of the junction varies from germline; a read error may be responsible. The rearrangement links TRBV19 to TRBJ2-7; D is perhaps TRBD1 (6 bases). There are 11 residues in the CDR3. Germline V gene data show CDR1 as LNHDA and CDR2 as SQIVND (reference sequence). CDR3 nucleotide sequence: TGTGCCAGTAGTAGCACAGGGTTAGGGGCCTTC. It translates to CASSSTGLGAF.

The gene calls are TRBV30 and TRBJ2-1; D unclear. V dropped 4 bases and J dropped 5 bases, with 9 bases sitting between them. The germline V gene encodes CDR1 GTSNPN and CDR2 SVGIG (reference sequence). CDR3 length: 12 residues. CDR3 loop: CAWTFTDNEQFF. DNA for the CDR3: TGTGCCTGGACGTTCACCGACAATGAGCAGTTCTTC.